These 27 T cell receptor beta chains share one sample of origin, sequenced in a study of blood T cell repertoires in COVID-19. Libraries were prepared by immunoSEQ multiplex PCR; TCRdb keeps only in-frame clonotypes and omits some of them. The table lists almost 350,000 clones, more than 70% of them singletons. Sequenced material: PBMCs or T cells enriched from blood (not recorded which). The source is a woman in her 30s who had been exposed to COVID-19.

This rearrangement joins TRBV3-1 (or the pseudogene TRBV3-2) to TRBJ1-6; 11 positions agree with TRBD1. The V and J ends lost 2 bases and 8 bases, in that order; junction bases with no gene match: 17. Germline loops: CDR1 LGHDT, CDR2 YNNKEL (reference sequence). This CDR3 is built from 20 residues. CDR3 bases: TGTGCCAGCAGCCAACCCCCAGGACAGGGGGCGAAACAAGGCCATTCACCCCTCCACTTT. Translating it yields CASSQPPGQGAKQGHSPLHF.

The rearrangement links TRBV5-1 to TRBJ1-4; 10 nucleotides match TRBD1. The CDR3 loop spans 16 amino acids. The V segment lost 4 bases and the J segment 5 bases; nucleotides outside the gene matches: 8. CDR1 is SGHRS, CDR2 YFSETQ, per germline. In DNA form, the CDR3 reads TGCGCCAGCAGCCGTGAAGGGACAGGGGACAATGAAAAACTGTTTTTT. Its protein is CASSREGTGDNEKLFF.

The chain joins TRBV9 to TRBJ2-5, with TRBD2 identical over 11 bases. CDR1 is SGDLS, CDR2 YYNGEE, per germline. The CDR3 is 16 residues long. Germline trimming cut 3 bases from V and 2 bases from J; bases unmatched to any gene: 6. DNA for the CDR3: TGTGCCAGCAGCGAGCTGGGACTAGCGGTACAAGAGACCCAGTACTTC. Protein sequence: CASSELGLAVQETQYF.

The genes are TRBV3-1 (or the pseudogene TRBV3-2) and TRBJ2-7; D may be TRBD2 (6 bases). Trimming left V 2 bases short and J 2 bases short, with 10 bases between. This CDR3 spans 14 amino acids. Germline V gene data show CDR1 as LGHDT and CDR2 as YNNKEL (reference sequence). CDR3 nucleotide sequence: TGTGCCAGCAGCCAATTTAGCGGAACCTACGAGCAGTACTTC. It is translated as CASSQFSGTYEQYF.

This clone appeared once. V gene TRBV27 combines with J gene TRBJ1-5; a possible D gene is TRBD1 (5 bases). CDR1 and CDR2 from the germline V gene are MNHEY and SMNVEV (reference sequence). With 0 bases removed from V and 3 bases from J, the gap between germline ends came to 9 bases. The CDR3 runs to 15 residues. The CDR3 sequence: CASSLSIGANQPQHF. The CDR3 nucleotides are TGTGCCAGCAGTTTATCGATAGGGGCCAATCAGCCCCAGCATTTT.

The V gene is TRBV29-1, the J gene TRBJ2-1, with 7 bases identical to TRBD1. The CDR3 runs 13 residues. Per germline, CDR1 SQVTM and CDR2 ANQGSEA. J was trimmed by 0 bases and V by 7 bases; bases with no gene match: 3. The CDR3 loop is CSARQGSYNEQFF. The DNA for the CDR3 is TGCAGCGCCCGACAGGGCTCCTACAATGAGCAGTTCTTC.

This clone showed up just once. The V call is TRBV10-3, the J call TRBJ2-2; 8 bases are shared with TRBD1. Germline CDR1 and CDR2: ENHRY and SYGVKD. This CDR3 comprises 16 residues. J gave up 0 bases and V 5 bases, and 5 bases lay outside the gene matches. CDR3 residues: CAISPTGDTNTGELFF. The DNA of the CDR3 is TGTGCCATCAGTCCGACAGGGGATACGAACACCGGGGAGCTGTTTTTT.

In this sample, this clone turned up once. V is TRBV11-2 and J is TRBJ2-1; 10 bases line up with TRBD2. Germline CDR1 SGHAT, CDR2 FQNNGV. Trimming took 7 bases from V and 4 from J; bases not matched to a gene: 4. The CDR3 length is 14 residues. Here the CDR3 DNA reads TGTGCCAGCAAGGGAGCGGGAGGGTACAATGAGCAGTTCTTC. Its protein product is CASKGAGGYNEQFF.

Only a few counts were recorded for this clone. The V gene is TRBV6-6, the J gene TRBJ2-2; 9 bases match TRBD2. V shed 5 bases and J 6 bases; nucleotides not matched to a gene: 13. Germline CDR1 is MNHNY and CDR2 is SVGAGI (reference sequence). The CDR3 runs 17 residues. The CDR3 DNA follows: TGTGCCAGCAGTCCCCAGGGGGGTAGCGGGAGACCCGGGGAGCTGTTTTTT. Protein product: CASSPQGGSGRPGELFF.

CDR3 DNA: TGTGCCAGCAGCTCGGGACTAGCGGTAGGGGAGCTGTTTTTT. It is translated as CASSSGLAVGELFF. The genes are TRBV7-9 and TRBJ2-2; TRBD2 aligns across 11 bases. V was clipped by 4 bases and J by 8 bases; unmatched bases: 3. CDR3 size: 14 residues. CDR1 and CDR2 (germline): SEHNR, FQNEAQ (reference sequence).

The rearrangement uses TRBV11-2 and TRBJ1-2; D is perhaps TRBD1 (5 bases). This CDR3 has 14 amino acids. Trimming cost V 1 base and J 5 bases, with 11 bases left between them. Germline CDR1 is SGHAT and CDR2 is FQNNGV. The CDR3 sequence is CASSLAGGSYGYTF. CDR3 nucleotide sequence: TGTGCCAGCAGCTTAGCGGGGGGGTCTTATGGCTACACCTTC. Full variable domain (outside the CDR3, taken from reference TRBV11-2 and TRBJ1-2): EAGVAQSPRYKIIEKRQSVAFWCNPISGHATLYWYQQILGQGPKLLIQFQNNGVVDDSQLPKDRFSAERLKGVDSTLKIQPAKLEDSAVYLCASSLAGGSYGYTFGSGTRLTVV.

The gene calls are TRBV7-9 and TRBJ2-1; 8 positions agree with TRBD1. Germline CDR1 and CDR2: SEHNR and FQNEAQ (reference sequence). The CDR3 loop spans 13 amino acids. Germline trimming cut 7 bases from V and 9 bases from J; bases unmatched to any gene: 8. The chain's CDR3 is CASTGEGTGEQFF. CDR3 DNA sequence: TGTGCCAGCACCGGAGAAGGGACAGGTGAGCAGTTCTTC.

The chain uses TRBV19 and TRBJ1-2; no clear D gene. The ends were cut back, 0 bases at V and 8 bases at J, with 16 bases in the middle. Germline V gene data show CDR1 as LNHDA and CDR2 as SQIVND (reference sequence). The CDR3 is made up of 15 amino acids. The CDR3 loop reads CASSIDSRGDRGYTF. In DNA, the CDR3 is TGTGCCAGTAGTATAGATAGTCGCGGGGATCGAGGCTACACCTTC.

The rearrangement uses TRBV6-1 and TRBJ2-3, with 13 bases lining up with TRBD2. The CDR3 runs to 17 residues. The trim removed 4 bases at V and 7 bases at J, leaving 11 bases unmatched. Germline loops: CDR1 MNHNS, CDR2 SASEGT. CDR3 region: CASSAQGLAGILNTQYF. The CDR3 nucleotides are TGTGCCAGCAGTGCACAGGGACTAGCGGGAATCTTGAATACGCAGTATTTT.

The rearrangement uses TRBV7-6 and TRBJ2-7; 9 nucleotides align to TRBD2. CDR3 length equals 17 residues. V was clipped by 4 bases and J by 1 base; unmatched bases: 11. Germline V gene data show CDR1 as SGHVS and CDR2 as FNYEAQ. The DNA of the CDR3 is TGTGCCAGCAGCTCTCAGATGGCGGGAGGGCCGTCCTACGAGCAGTACTTC. Amino acids: CASSSQMAGGPSYEQYF.

This chain joins TRBV19 and TRBJ1-2; no firm D call. The V and J ends lost 3 bases and 0 bases respectively, with 14 bases between them. Germline V lookup: CDR1 LNHDA, CDR2 SQIVND (reference sequence). The CDR3 runs 16 residues. As DNA, the CDR3 is TGTGCCAGTAGTATCGGCAGCCCGAGCGCTAACTATGGCTACACCTTC. Translating it yields CASSIGSPSANYGYTF.

The rearrangement links TRBV27 to TRBJ1-1; tentatively, D is TRBD1 (6 bases). Trimming shortened V by 11 bases and J by 4 bases, and 26 bases separated the two germline ends. Germline V gene data show CDR1 as MNHEY and CDR2 as SMNVEV (reference sequence). The CDR3 consists of 16 residues. In DNA, the CDR3 is TGTGCCCTTCCTTCAGCCGGGGGGCGCATAAGCACTGAAGCTTTCTTT. It encodes CALPSAGGRISTEAFF.

V and J are TRBV12-3 or TRBV12-4 and TRBJ2-1; D may be TRBD2 (5 bases). V lost 6 bases to trimming and J lost 5 bases, with 11 bases between them. The CDR3 runs to 13 residues. Written as DNA, the CDR3 is TGTGCCAGCAGACCGACTAATAACAATGAGCAGTTCTTC. Residues: CASRPTNNNEQFF.

The genes are TRBV28 and TRBJ1-1; tentatively, D is TRBD1 (5 bases). The CDR3 is made up of 12 amino acids. The V end lost 6 bases, the J end lost 5 bases, and 10 bases lay between the germline ends. The germline V gene has CDR1 MDHEN and CDR2 SYDVKM. The CDR3 loop reads CASSEGQTEAFF. In nucleotides, the CDR3 is TGTGCCAGCAGCGAAGGACAAACTGAAGCTTTCTTT. Combining the CDR3 with reference TRBV28 and TRBJ1-1 gives the whole variable domain DVKVTQSSRYLVKRTGEKVFLECVQDMDHENMFWYRQDPGLGLRLIYFSYDVKMKEKGDIPEGYSVSREKKERFSLILESASTNQTSMYLCASSEGQTEAFFGQGTRLTVV.

The chain combines TRBV27 with TRBJ2-1, with D possibly TRBD2 on 6 matching bases. V lost 7 bases and J lost 0, with 13 bases in between. The CDR3 extends over 15 amino acids. Germline lookup yields CDR1 MNHEY and CDR2 SMNVEV (reference sequence). Here the CDR3 DNA reads TGTGCCAGCACCCGTAGCGGAAGCTCCTACAATGAGCAGTTCTTC. As protein: CASTRSGSSYNEQFF.

As DNA, the CDR3 is TGTGCCAGTAGCGTACTCGCTCAGGTCTACTCTGGAAACACCATATATTTT. It yields the protein CASSVLAQVYSGNTIYF. V is TRBV19 and J is TRBJ1-3; D remains unclear. V gave up 6 bases and J gave up 0 bases, with 18 bases separating them. The CDR3 is made up of 17 amino acids. Germline lookup yields CDR1 LNHDA and CDR2 SQIVND (reference sequence).

The chain links TRBV6-5 to TRBJ1-1; D is undetermined. Germline CDR1 and CDR2: MNHEY and SVGAGI. The CDR3 covers 14 residues. The V gene lost 6 bases and the J gene lost 3 bases, with 14 bases spanning the gap. CDR3 loop: CASSYSFIDTEAFF. Written as DNA, the CDR3 is TGTGCCAGCAGCTACAGCTTTATTGACACTGAAGCTTTCTTT.

The rearrangement links TRBV7-3 to TRBJ2-3; D may be TRBD2 (6 bases). V was cut by 8 bases and J by 0 bases, with 12 bases left in between. Germline V CDR1 and CDR2: SGHTA, FQGTGA. The CDR3 runs 14 residues. In DNA form, the CDR3 reads TGTGCCAGCGGGGCGGGAACTAGCACAGATACGCAGTATTTT. Translating gives CASGAGTSTDTQYF.

This clone has a handful of counts. This rearrangement joins TRBV13 to TRBJ2-1; 13 bases align to TRBD2. The germline V gene has CDR1 PRHDT and CDR2 FYEKMQ (reference sequence). V shed 4 bases, J shed 0 bases, and the junction held 12 bases outside the gene matches. The CDR3 totals 20 residues. DNA of the CDR3: TGTGCCAGCAGCTCCTACCTTCGGACTAGCGGGAGAACCTCCTACAATGAGCAGTTCTTC. Its protein is CASSSYLRTSGRTSYNEQFF.

CDR3 residues: CASSSSGSSYEQYF. In DNA, the CDR3 is TGTGCCAGCAGTTCTAGCGGGAGCTCCTACGAGCAGTACTTC. The chain has TRBV28 and TRBJ2-7; 10 bases agree with TRBD2. Trimming removed 4 bases from V and 0 bases from J; junction bases left unmatched: 0. CDR3 length: 14 amino acids. Germline CDR1 reads MDHEN; CDR2 reads SYDVKM.

This chain joins TRBV30 and TRBJ2-7; 7 bases agree with TRBD1. CDR1 is GTSNPN and CDR2 is SVGIG in the germline V gene (reference sequence). Trimming cost V 5 bases and J 4 bases; bases outside gene matches: 14. The CDR3 extends over 15 amino acids. CDR3 coding DNA: TGTGCCTGGGATGATGCCTGGACAGGACAATACGAGCAGTACTTC. Translated, it gives CAWDDAWTGQYEQYF.

The chain recombines TRBV29-1 with TRBJ1-2, with 9 bases identical to TRBD1. The germline V gene encodes CDR1 SQVTM and CDR2 ANQGSEA. The trim removed 4 bases at V and 7 bases at J, leaving 10 bases unmatched. The CDR3 consists of 14 residues. The chain's CDR3 is CSVGLQGASVGYTF. The CDR3 nucleotides read TGCAGCGTTGGCTTACAGGGGGCGTCGGTTGGCTACACCTTC.